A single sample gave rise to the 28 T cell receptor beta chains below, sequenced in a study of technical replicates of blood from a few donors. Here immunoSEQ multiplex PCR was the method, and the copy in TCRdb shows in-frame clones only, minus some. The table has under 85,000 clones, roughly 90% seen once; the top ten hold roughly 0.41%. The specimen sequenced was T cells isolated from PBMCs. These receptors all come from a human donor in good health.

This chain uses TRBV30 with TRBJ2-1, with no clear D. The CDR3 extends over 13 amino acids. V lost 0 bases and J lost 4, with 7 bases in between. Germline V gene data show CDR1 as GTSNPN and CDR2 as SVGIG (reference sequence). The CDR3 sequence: CAWSVGPYNEQFF. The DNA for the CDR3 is TGTGCCTGGAGTGTGGGCCCTTACAATGAGCAGTTCTTC.

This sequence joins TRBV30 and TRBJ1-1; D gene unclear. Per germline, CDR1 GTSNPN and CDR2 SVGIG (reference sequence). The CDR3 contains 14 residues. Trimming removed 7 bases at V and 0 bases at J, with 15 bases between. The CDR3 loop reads CASLAGNMNTEAFF. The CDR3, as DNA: TGTGCCTCTTTGGCGGGGAACATGAACACTGAAGCTTTCTTT.

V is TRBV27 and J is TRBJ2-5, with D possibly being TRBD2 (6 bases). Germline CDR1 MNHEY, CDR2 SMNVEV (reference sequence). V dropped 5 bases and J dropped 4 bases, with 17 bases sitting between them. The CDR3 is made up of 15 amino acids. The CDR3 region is CASSMYSGGSETQYF. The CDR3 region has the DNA TGTGCCAGCAGTATGTACAGTGGAGGGTCAGAGACCCAGTACTTC.

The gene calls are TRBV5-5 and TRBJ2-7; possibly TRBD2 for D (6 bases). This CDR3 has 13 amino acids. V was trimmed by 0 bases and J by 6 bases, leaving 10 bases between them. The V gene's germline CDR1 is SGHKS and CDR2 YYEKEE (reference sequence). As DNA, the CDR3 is TGTGCCAGCAGCTTGGTGGAGGGGAGCGAGCAGTACTTC. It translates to CASSLVEGSEQYF. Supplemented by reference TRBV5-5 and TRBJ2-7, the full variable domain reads DAGVTQSPTHLIKTRGQQVTLRCSPISGHKSVSWYQQVLGQGPQFIFQYYEKEERGRGNFPDRFSARQFPNYSSELNVNALLLGDSALYLCASSLVEGSEQYFGPGTRLTVT.

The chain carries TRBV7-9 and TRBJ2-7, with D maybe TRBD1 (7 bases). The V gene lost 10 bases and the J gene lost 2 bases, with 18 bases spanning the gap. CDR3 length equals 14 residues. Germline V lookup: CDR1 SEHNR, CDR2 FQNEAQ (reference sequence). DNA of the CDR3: TGTGCCACCCTAAGGGGGGACAGCCCCTACGAGCAGTACTTC. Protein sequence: CATLRGDSPYEQYF.

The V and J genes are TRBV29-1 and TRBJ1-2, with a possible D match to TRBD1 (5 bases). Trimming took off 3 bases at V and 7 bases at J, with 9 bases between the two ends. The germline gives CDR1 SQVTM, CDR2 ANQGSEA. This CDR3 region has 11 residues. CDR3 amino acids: CSVDPGGGYTF. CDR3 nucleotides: TGCAGCGTTGATCCGGGGGGTGGCTACACCTTC.

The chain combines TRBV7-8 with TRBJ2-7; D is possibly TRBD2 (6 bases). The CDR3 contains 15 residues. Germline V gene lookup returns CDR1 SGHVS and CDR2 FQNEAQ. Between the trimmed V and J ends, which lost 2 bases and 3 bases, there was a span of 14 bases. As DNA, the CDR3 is TGTGCCAGCAGCTTAAGTCAGGGACTGATCTACGAGCAGTACTTC. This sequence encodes CASSLSQGLIYEQYF.

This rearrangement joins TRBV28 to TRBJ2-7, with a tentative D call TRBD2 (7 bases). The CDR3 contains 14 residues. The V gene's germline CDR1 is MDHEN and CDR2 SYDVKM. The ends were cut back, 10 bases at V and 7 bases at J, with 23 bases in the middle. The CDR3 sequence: CATGNGGRIGEQYF. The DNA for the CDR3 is TGTGCCACCGGGAACGGGGGGCGAATAGGAGAGCAGTACTTC.

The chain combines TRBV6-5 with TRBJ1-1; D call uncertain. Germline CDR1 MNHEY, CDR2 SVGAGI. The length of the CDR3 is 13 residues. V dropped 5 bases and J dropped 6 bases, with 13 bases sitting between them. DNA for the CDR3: TGTGCCAGCAGTGCCCTAAATCCCCCTGAAGCTTTCTTT. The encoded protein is CASSALNPPEAFF.

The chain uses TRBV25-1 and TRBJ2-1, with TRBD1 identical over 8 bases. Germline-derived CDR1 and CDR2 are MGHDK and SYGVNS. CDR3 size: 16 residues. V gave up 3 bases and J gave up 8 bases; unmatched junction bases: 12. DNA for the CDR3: TGTGCCAGCAGTGATCAAAACGGACAGGGACCCGATGAGCAGTTCTTC. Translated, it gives CASSDQNGQGPDEQFF.

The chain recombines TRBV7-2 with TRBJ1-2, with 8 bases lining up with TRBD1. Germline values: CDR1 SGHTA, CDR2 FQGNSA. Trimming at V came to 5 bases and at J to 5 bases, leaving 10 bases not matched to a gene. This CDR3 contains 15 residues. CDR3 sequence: CASSKPIQGAYGYTF. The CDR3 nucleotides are TGTGCCAGCAGCAAACCAATCCAGGGGGCGTATGGCTACACCTTC.

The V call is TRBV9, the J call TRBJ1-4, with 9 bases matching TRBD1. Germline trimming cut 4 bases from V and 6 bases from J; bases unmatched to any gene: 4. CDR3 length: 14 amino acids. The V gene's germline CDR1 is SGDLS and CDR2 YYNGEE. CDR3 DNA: TGTGCCAGCAGCTTACAGGGGGCAGATGAAAAACTGTTTTTT. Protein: CASSLQGADEKLFF.

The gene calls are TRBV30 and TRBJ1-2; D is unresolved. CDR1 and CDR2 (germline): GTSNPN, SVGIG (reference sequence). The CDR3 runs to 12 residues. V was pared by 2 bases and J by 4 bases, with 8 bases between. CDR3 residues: CAWSPRSYGYTF. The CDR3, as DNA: TGTGCCTGGAGTCCCCGGTCCTATGGCTACACCTTC.

CDR3 protein: CASSREGTEAFF. DNA of the CDR3: TGTGCCAGCTCTAGGGAGGGGACTGAAGCTTTCTTT. The chain links TRBV7-9 to TRBJ1-1, with TRBD1 as a possible D gene (5 bases). Germline V lookup: CDR1 SEHNR, CDR2 FQNEAQ (reference sequence). The CDR3 has 12 residues. The V end lost 8 bases, the J end lost 5 bases, and 12 bases lay between the germline ends.

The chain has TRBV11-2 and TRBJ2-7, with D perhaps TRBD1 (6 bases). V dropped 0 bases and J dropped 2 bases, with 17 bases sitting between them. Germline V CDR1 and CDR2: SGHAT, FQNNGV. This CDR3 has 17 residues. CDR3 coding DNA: TGTGCCAGCAGCTTAGATAGTGGGCCAGGGGTCCCCTACGAGCAGTACTTC. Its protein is CASSLDSGPGVPYEQYF.

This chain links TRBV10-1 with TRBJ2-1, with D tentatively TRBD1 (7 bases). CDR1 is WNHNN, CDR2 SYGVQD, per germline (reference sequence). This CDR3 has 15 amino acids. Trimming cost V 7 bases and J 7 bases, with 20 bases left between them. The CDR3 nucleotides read TGCGCCAGCAATCCGGACAGGAGGGAAATGAATGAGCAGTTCTTC. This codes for CASNPDRREMNEQFF.

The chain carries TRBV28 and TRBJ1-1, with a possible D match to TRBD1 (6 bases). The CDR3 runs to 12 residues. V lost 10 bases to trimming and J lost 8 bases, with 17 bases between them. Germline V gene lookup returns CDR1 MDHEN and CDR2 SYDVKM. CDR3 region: CAIQDPGTEAFF. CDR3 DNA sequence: TGTGCCATACAGGACCCAGGGACAGAAGCTTTCTTT.

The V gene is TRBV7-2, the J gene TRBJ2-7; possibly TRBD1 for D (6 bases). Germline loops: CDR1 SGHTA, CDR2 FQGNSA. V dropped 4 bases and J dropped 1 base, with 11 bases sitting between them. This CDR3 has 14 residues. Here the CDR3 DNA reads TGTGCCAGCAGCTCGAACAGGGTTTCCTACGAGCAGTACTTC. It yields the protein CASSSNRVSYEQYF.

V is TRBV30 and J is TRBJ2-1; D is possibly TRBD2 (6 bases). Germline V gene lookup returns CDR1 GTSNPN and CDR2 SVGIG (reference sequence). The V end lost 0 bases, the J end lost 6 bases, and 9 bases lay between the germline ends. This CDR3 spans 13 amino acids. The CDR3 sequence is CAWSVREINEQFF. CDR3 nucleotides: TGTGCCTGGAGTGTTCGGGAGATCAATGAGCAGTTCTTC. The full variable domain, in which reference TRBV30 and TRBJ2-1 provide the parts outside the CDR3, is SQTIHQWPATLVQPVGSPLSLECTVEGTSNPNLYWYRQAAGRGLQLLFYSVGIGQISSEVPQNLSASRPQDRQFILSSKKLLLSDSGFYLCAWSVREINEQFFGPGTRLTVL.

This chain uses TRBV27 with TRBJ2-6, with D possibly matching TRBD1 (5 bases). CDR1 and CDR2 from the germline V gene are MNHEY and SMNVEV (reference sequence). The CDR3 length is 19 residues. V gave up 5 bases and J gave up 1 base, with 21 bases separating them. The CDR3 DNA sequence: TGTGCCAGCAGTCTCTTACAGGTTGTAAGGGGATCTGGGGCCAACGTCCTGACTTTC. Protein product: CASSLLQVVRGSGANVLTF.

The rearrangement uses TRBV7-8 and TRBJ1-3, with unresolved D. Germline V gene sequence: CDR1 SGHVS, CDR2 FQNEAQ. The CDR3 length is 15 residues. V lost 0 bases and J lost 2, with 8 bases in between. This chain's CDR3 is CASSLALGAGNTIYF. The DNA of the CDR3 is TGTGCCAGCAGCTTAGCGCTGGGAGCTGGAAACACCATATATTTT.

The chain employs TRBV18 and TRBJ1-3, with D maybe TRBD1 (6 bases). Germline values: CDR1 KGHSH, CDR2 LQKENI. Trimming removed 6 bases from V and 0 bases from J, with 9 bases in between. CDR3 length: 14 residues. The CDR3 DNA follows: TGTGCCAGCTCCGGACAGTACTCTGGAAACACCATATATTTT. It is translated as CASSGQYSGNTIYF.

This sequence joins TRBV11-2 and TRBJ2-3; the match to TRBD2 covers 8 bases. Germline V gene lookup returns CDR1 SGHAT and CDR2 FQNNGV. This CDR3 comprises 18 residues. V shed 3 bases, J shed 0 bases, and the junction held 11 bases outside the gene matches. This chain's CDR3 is CASSFGGLVGGSTDTQYF. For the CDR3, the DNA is TGTGCCAGCAGCTTCGGGGGACTAGTGGGGGGTAGCACAGATACGCAGTATTTT. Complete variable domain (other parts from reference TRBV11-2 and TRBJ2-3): EAGVAQSPRYKIIEKRQSVAFWCNPISGHATLYWYQQILGQGPKLLIQFQNNGVVDDSQLPKDRFSAERLKGVDSTLKIQPAKLEDSAVYLCASSFGGLVGGSTDTQYFGPGTRLTVL.

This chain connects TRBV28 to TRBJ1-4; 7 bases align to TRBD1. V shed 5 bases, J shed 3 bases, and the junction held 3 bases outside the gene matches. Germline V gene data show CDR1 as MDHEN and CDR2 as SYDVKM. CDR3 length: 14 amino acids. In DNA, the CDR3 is TGTGCCAGCAGTGAGACAGGGCCTAATGAAAAACTGTTTTTT. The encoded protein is CASSETGPNEKLFF.

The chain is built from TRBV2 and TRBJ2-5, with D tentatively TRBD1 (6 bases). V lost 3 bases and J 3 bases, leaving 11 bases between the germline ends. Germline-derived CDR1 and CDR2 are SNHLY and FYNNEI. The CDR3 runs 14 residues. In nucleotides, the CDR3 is TGTGCCAGCAGTGAGCGACAGGCTGAAGAGACCCAGTACTTC. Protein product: CASSERQAEETQYF.

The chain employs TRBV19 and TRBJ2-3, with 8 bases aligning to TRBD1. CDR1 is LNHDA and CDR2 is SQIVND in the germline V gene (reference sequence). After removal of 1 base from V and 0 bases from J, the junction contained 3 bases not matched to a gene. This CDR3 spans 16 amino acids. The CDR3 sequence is CASSIGGTGSTDTQYF. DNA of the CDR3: TGTGCCAGTAGTATAGGGGGGACAGGCAGCACAGATACGCAGTATTTT.

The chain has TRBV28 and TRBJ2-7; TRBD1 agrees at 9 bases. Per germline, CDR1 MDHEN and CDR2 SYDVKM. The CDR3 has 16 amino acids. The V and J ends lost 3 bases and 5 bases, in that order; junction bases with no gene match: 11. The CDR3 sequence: CASSLPTGTGLHEQYF. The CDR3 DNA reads TGTGCCAGCAGTTTGCCTACCGGGACAGGGCTCCACGAGCAGTACTTC.

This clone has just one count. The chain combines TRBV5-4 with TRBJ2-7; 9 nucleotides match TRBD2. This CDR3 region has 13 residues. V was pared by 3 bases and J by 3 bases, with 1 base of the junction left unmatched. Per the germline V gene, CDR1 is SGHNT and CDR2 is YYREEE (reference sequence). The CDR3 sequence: CASSSSGNYEQYF. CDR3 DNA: TGTGCCAGCAGCTCTAGCGGGAACTACGAGCAGTACTTC.